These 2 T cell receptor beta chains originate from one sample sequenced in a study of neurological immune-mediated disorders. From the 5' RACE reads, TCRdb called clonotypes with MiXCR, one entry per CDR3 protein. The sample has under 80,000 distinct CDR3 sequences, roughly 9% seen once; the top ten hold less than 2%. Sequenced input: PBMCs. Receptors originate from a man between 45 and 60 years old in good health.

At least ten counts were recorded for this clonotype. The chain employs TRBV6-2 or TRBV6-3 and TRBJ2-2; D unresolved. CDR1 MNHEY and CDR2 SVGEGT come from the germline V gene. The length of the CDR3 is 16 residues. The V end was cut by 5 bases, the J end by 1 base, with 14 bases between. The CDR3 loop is CASSPTGQKNTGELFF. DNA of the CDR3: TGTGCCAGCAGTCCAACGGGCCAGAAGAACACCGGGGAGCTGTTTTTT.

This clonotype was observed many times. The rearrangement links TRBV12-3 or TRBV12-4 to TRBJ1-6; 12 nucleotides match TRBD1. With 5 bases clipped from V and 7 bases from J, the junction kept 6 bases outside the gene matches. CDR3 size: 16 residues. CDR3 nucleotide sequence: TGTGCCAGCAGTACCGGGACAGGGGGCTGGAATTCACCCCTCCACTTT. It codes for CASSTGTGGWNSPLHF.